This T cell receptor beta chain was profiled in a study of response to subunit inactivated influenza vaccine listed by TCRdb under 2018. Regarding the study in general: The study used deep quantitative T cell receptor repertoire profiling to track responses to a trivalent subunit inactivated influenza vaccine.

Sample time point, as interpreted from the label and publication: 45 days after influenza vaccine administration. This clonotype was picked up a small number of times. The antigen it binds to is not known. It has no much larger one-base neighbor in the sample; base qualities were not kept. The library was made by RT-PCR. The sequencing machine was an Illumina HiSeq 2500. Clones were called with MiXCR by TCRdb after fastp trimmed the public reads at Q25, and only in-frame beta chains were retained. Rows with a matching CDR3 protein are joined into one entry that keeps the most common DNA and genes. The sample includes about 500,000 distinct CDR3 sequences, with 13% observed a single time. The top ten clonotypes cover around 13% of the sample. Here is what the overall study found, with its caveats: The authors suggested that each seasonal influenza vaccination may recruit only a limited number of new T cells.

The sequence came from a man in his fifties or sixties who received an inactivated influenza vaccine. Donor details come from another sample of the same person, matched by shared clones. The sample here was PBMCs from blood, taken more than 35 days after vaccination.

The DNA reads TGTGCCAGCAGTGATCCCGGAGACCCGCGCAGAATCGACGAGCAGTACTTC. The encoded protein is CASSDPGDPRRIDEQYF. The chain employs TRBV25-1 and TRBJ2-7, with no D gene named confidently. The CDR3 goes from the cysteine to the phenylalanine over 17 residues. Only the CDR3 region is kept as DNA, spanning 51 bases read in frame from base 1. Trimming removed 3 bases from V and 5 bases from J, leaving 23 bases between the germline ends. The germline V gene encodes CDR1 MGHDK and CDR2 SYGVNS.